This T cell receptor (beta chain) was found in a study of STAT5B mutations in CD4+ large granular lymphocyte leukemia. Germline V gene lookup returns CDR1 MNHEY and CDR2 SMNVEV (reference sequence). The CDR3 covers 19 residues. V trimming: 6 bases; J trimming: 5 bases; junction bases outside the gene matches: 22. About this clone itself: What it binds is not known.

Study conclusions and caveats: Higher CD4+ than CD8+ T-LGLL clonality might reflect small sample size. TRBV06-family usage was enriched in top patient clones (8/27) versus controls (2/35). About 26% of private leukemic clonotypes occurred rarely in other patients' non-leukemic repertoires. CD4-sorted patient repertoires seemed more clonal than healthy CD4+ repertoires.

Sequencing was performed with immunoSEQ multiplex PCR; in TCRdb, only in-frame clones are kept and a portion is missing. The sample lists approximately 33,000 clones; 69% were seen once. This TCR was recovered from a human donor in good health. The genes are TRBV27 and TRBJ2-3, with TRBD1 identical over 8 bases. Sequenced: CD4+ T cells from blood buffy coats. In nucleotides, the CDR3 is TGTGCCAGCAGCCTAGGGCCAGGGGGCTCAGTCAGAGGATTAGATACGCAGTATTTT. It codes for CASSLGPGGSVRGLDTQYF.